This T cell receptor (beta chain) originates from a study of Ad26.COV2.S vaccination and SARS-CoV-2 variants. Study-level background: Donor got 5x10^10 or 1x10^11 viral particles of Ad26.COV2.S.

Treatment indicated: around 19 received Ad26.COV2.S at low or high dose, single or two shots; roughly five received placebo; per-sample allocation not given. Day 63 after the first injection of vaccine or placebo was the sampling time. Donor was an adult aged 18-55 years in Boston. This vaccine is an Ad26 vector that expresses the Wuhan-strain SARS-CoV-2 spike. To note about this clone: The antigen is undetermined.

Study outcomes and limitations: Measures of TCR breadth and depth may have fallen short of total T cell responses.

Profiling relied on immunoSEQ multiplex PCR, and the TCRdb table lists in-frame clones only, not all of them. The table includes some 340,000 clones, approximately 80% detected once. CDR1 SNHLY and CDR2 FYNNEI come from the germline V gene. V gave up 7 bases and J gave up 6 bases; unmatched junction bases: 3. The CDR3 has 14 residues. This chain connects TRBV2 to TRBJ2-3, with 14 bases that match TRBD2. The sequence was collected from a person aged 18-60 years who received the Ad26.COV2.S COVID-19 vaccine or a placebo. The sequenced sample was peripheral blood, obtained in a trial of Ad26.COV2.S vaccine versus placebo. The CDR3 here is CASTRLAGGDTQYF. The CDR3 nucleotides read TGTGCCAGCACGCGACTAGCGGGGGGGGATACGCAGTATTTT.